This T cell receptor (beta chain) is drawn from a study of cytomegalovirus exposure and HLA in healthy donors (dated 2017 in TCRdb). In the study overall: An earlier analysis of some 600 of the donors reported 250 to 350 Gb of sequence data and some 110 million unique TCR beta sequences obtained from some 200 million T cells. The study profiled the T cell repertoires of more than 500 subjects by immunosequencing and related them to cytomegalovirus serostatus. Class I and class II HLA loci were covered by the typing at four-digit resolution. A later genetic analysis took genome-wide SNP genotypes for 398 of the 666 donors and used that subset as a discovery cohort. To study patterns of TCR occurrence, a later analysis re-analyzed previously published TCR beta repertoires from 666 donors and added high-resolution HLA genotyping. Rather than drawing on any new phenotypic data, the later analysis identified candidate immune exposures from TCR beta sequences and the way those sequences occurred across donors. Among the roughly 380 genotyped donors, about 83% belonged to the genetic ancestry cluster associated with self-reported Caucasian donors. A separate validation cohort of approximately 120 different subjects was used in addition to the approximately 610-subject first cohort. An earlier analysis of nearly 600 of the donors applied high-throughput TCR beta sequencing to assess whether each TCR beta V gene segment acted as functional or pseudogenic. Typing coverage varied by locus: about 629-640 donors for A, B, C, DRB1 and DQB1; more than 500 for DQA1; around 570 for DPA1; roughly 450 for DPB1. All discovery cohort repertoires had been generated on a single sequencing platform. Across about 370 genotyped donors of the cohort, an average of roughly 200,000 unique TCR beta nucleotide sequences per donor were sequenced, and 15% to 20% of those sequences were non-productive. Four to six DR-DQ haplotypes were handled as single units for association and clustering, since linkage in the cohort was strong. The study aimed to test whether cataloging public T cell receptors could reveal signatures of past pathogen exposure. An early release that covered about 600 HLA-typed donors contained 300 to 350 gigabases of sequencing data and 75 million to 100 million unique TCR sequences. High-throughput TCR immunosequencing, statistical association of individual TCRs with disease status, and machine learning were combined to predict cytomegalovirus infection status. Donor age, sex, ethnicity and CMV serostatus were compiled alongside the repertoire data. Points the paper makes about the study in general: In vitro tests confirmed that a few of the cytomegalovirus-associated TCR beta chains recognize cytomegalovirus antigens. An association between a missense DCLRE1C variant and V-gene and J-gene trimming of TCR beta chains was found in a later genetic analysis and replicated in an independent cohort. The cohort was sequenced for TCR beta chains only, and without alpha or paired-chain data the features that could be detected were limited. Sequencing depth was assumed to be roughly uniform across donors in the presence/absence analyses, though that assumption may not hold. The authors suggested that the approach could potentially be generalized to other disease states and immunological phenotypes. A further reported finding was that TCR beta sequences accurately predicted the HLA-A and HLA-B alleles for most subjects in the first cohort. Some IMGT-functional V segments, including TRBV6-2 and TRBV6-3, could not be distinguished by the 87-base-pair reads and were therefore excluded. In a later analysis, TCR association rates were found to vary across HLA loci, with the most associated TCRs seen for DRB1 alleles and the fewest for HLA-C alleles. Immune exposure information for the cohort was limited to CMV serostatus. A later analysis found that HLA-associated TCR beta chains were more clonally expanded and had lower generation probabilities than equally common non-associated chains. Across donors, most TCR sequences were observed very rarely, whereas some public TCRs were present in many individuals. Correlated functional status among segregating V segments might reflect linkage disequilibrium, but an unknown experimental factor could not be ruled out. Specific HLA alleles were associated with 16,951 TCR beta sequences at a false discovery rate of 0.05 in a later analysis. A group of highly shared sequence variants was considered likely to be a technical artifact of the sequencing pipeline. According to a later analysis, most CMV-associated TCR beta chains appeared to be HLA-restricted, and the HLA associations seemed to be driven largely by CMV exposure. A later analysis reported that several top co-occurrence clusters appeared linked to parvovirus B19, influenza, CMV and Epstein-Barr virus. An earlier analysis of approximately 540 of the donors showed that most TCR beta V segments appeared in productive rearrangements either about 87% or about 30% of the time, which broadly matched IMGT annotations. In the study, around 160 TCR beta chains were listed as associated with cytomegalovirus. According to a later genetic analysis, donors in an Asian-associated ancestry cluster had fewer N-insertions in productive TCRs than the roughly 700-donor mean. Because HLA typing was unavailable for some donors at each locus, only the typed subset was used in association tests. In both the original and validation cohorts, the classifier was reported to diagnose cytomegalovirus status with high specificity and sensitivity. The earlier analysis of 587 of the donors excluded some 15 rarely observed V segments, including chromosome 9 orphons, because counts were too low. Strong co-occurrence of HLA alleles, especially DR and DQ, made assigning TCR associations to individual alleles difficult.

The CDR3 goes from the cysteine to the phenylalanine over 16 residues. The retained sequence is limited to the CDR3, 48 bases, with the frame set at the first base. Reading the germline V gene gives CDR1 SGHTA and CDR2 FQGTGA. V is trimmed back by 3 bases and J by 0 bases, and the junction contains 3 bases that no gene match accounts for. In total, roughly 670 healthy bone marrow donors made up the cohort. At the time of sampling, all cohort members were nominally healthy, though unrecorded immune exposures were likely present. The donor was CMV seronegative and was included in the group of about 350 seronegative cohort members. Each donor provided a peripheral blood sample, and peripheral blood mononuclear cells were used for TCR beta sequencing. The Qiagen DNeasy Blood Extraction Kit was used to extract genomic DNA from the blood cell samples. The library came from the immunoSEQ multiplex PCR assay. For the multiplex PCR, a mixture combining 60 forward primers for TCR Vbeta segments and 13 reverse primers for TCR Jbeta segments was used. Amplification of the CDR3 region of rearranged TCR beta genes was performed with a multiplex PCR assay on genomic DNA. The amplified TCR beta libraries were sequenced on the Illumina HiSeq System as 87-base-pair reads. Processing in the source paper ran as follows. A later analysis tallied around 80 million unique TCR beta chains across the 650 to 750 repertoires, and about 12 million of those chains were shared by two or more donors. Raw reads were error-corrected and collapsed into unique sequences with a nearest-neighbor algorithm that merged closely related sequences to remove PCR and sequencing errors. V, D and J gene segments were assigned by aligning CDR3 sequences to IMGT reference sequences. For a sequence to be retained, at least a six-nucleotide match to both a V gene segment and a J gene segment was required. A rearrangement counted as productive if the CDR3 had no stop codons and remained in frame with V and J, and every other rearrangement counted as non-productive. CDR3 was defined by IMGT convention, running from the second conserved V-encoded cysteine to the conserved J-encoded phenylalanine. The earlier analysis of a few hundred of the donors excluded any sequence lacking an unambiguous match to a single V gene segment. In an earlier analysis of approximately 550 of the donors, V segments were called functional above 56.7% productive rearrangements and were called segregating when the between-donor standard deviation exceeded 5%. A statistical classification framework was built for diagnosing cytomegalovirus status from the catalog of TCR beta chain sequences. In a later analysis, TCR nucleotide sequences were compared against IMGT/GENE-DB human TR gene sequences so that V and J genes could be assigned. In a later analysis, CDR3 sequences and most-parsimonious VDJ recombination scenarios were assigned using the TCRdist pipeline. A later analysis defined each TCR beta chain by its CDR3 amino acid sequence plus V-gene family, and excluded reads lacking a unique V-gene family. In a later analysis, 500 to 700 highly shared, low-generation-probability nucleotide sequences were removed to address suspected cross-contamination and a sequencing artifact. For each public chain, a later analysis derived a clonal expansion index from normalized ranks of inferred template counts within each repertoire. A later analysis computed generation probabilities with a VDJ recombination model fitted to out-of-frame rearrangements, and checked the results against IGoR. A later analysis scored TCR-TCR, TCR-HLA and TCR-CMV co-occurrence with hypergeometric tests, applying a repertoire-size bias correction to TCR pairs. False discovery rates were estimated in a later analysis by permuting HLA or CMV assignments 20 times. In a later analysis, co-occurring TCRs were grouped using DBSCAN, with TCRdist sequence similarity added in when clustering inside HLA-allele-positive subsets. Repertoires with fewer than 30,000 or more than 120,000 public chains, plus five repertoires with anomalous nucleotide sharing, were excluded from co-occurrence clustering. TCRdb took over this immuneACCESS table, retaining in-frame rearrangements with V and J assigned. Such tables are incomplete; in checked studies, under half of the missing clones stem from an unresolved V gene, and the remainder is unexplained. D and trimming come from the DNA, and the V and J calls and clone size come from that table. For this sample the table gives 150,000 to 200,000 clones, of which around 62% were detected only once. The top ten constitute around 2.9% of the sample.

In the case of this clone: This clone's antigen is unknown. No base-level quality is on record; no much larger clone is a single base apart.

The chain couples TRBV7-3 to TRBJ2-1; 9 bases in between match TRBD2. Sequencing was carried out using PBMCs. The source is a man aged 40-55 years in good health and CMV-seronegative. The sequenced DNA is TGTGCCAGCAGCTTCGGACTAGCGAGCTCCTACAATGAGCAGTTCTTC. It encodes CASSFGLASSYNEQFF.